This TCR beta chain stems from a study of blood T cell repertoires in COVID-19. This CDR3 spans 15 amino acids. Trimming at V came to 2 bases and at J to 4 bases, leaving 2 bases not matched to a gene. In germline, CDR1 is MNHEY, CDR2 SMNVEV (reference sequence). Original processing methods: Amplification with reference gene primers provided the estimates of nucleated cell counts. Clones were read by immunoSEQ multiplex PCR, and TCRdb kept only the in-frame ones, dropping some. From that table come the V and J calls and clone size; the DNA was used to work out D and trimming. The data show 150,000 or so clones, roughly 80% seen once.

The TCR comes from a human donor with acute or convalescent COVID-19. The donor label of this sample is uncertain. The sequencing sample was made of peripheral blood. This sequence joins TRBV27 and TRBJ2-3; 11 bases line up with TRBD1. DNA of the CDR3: TGTGCCAGCAGTTTAGGACAGGGGGCTTCAGATACGCAGTATTTT. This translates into CASSLGQGASDTQYF.